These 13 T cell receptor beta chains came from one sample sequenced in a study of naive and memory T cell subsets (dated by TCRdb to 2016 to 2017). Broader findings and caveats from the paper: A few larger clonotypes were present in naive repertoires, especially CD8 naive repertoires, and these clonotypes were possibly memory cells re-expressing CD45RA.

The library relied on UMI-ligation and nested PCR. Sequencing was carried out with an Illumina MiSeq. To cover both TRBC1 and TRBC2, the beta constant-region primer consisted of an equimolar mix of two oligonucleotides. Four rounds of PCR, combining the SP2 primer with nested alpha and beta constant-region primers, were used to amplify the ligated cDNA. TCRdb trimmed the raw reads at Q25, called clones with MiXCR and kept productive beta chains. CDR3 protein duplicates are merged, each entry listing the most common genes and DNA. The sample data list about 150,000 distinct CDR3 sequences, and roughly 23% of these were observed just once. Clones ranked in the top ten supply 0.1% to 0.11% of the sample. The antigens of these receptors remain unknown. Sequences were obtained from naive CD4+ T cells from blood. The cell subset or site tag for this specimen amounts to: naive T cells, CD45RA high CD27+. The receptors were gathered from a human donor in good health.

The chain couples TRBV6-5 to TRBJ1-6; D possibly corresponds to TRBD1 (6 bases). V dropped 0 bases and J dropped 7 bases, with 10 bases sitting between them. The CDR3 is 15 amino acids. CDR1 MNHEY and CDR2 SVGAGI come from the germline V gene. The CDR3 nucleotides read TGTGCCAGCAGTTACTCCAGTACAGGGAATTCACCCCTCCACTTT. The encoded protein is CASSYSSTGNSPLHF.

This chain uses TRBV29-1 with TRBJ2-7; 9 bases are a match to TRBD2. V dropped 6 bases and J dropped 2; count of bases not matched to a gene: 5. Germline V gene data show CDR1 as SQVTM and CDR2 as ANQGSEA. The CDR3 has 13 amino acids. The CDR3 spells CSVPGLATYEQYF. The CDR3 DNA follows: TGCAGCGTCCCGGGACTAGCAACCTACGAGCAGTACTTC.

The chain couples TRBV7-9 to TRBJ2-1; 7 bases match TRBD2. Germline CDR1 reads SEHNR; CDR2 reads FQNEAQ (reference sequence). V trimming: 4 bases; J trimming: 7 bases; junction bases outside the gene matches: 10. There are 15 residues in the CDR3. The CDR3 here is CASSSLGGSPNEQFF. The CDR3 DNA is TGTGCCAGCAGCTCCCTAGGCGGGAGCCCTAATGAGCAGTTCTTC.

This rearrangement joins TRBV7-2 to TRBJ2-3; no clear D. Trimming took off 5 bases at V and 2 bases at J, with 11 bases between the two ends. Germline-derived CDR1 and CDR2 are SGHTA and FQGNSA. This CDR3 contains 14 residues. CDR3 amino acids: CASSRVQSTDTQYF. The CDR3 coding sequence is TGTGCCAGCAGCCGTGTTCAATCCACAGATACGCAGTATTTT.

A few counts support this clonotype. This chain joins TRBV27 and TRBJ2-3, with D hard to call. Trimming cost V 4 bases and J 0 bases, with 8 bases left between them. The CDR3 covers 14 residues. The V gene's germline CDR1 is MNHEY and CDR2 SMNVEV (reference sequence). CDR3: CASSYGRSTDTQYF. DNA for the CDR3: TGTGCCAGCAGTTACGGACGGAGCACAGATACGCAGTATTTT.

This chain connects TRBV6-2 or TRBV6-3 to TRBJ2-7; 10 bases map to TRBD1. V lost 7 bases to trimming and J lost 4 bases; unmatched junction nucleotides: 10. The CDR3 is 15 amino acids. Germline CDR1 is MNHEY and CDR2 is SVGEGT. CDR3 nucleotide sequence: TGTGCCAGCACCAAAGAAGACAGGGGGCAGTACGAGCAGTACTTC. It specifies CASTKEDRGQYEQYF.

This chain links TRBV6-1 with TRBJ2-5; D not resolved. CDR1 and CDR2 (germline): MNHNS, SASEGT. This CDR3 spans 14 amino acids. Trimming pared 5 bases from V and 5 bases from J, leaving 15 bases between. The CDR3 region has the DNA TGTGCCAGCAGTATAATCGGGCCCGGGGAGACCCAGTACTTC. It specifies CASSIIGPGETQYF.

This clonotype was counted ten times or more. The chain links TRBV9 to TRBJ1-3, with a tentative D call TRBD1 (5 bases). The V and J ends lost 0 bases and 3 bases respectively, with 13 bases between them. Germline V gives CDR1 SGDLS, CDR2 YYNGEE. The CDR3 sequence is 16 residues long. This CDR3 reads CASSVDVGPYGNTIYF. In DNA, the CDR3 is TGTGCCAGCAGCGTAGATGTGGGGCCGTATGGAAACACCATATATTTT.

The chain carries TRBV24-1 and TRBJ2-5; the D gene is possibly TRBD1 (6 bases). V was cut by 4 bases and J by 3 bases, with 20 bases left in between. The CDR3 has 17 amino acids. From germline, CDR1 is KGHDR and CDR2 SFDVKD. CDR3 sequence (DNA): TGTGCCACCAGTGACAACTACGACAGGACCTCGAAAGAGACCCAGTACTTC. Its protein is CATSDNYDRTSKETQYF.

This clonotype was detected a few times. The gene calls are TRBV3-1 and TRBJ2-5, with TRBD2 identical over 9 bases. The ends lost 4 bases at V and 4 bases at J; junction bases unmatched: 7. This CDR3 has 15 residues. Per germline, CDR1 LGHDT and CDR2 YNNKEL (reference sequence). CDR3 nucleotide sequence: TGTGCCAGCAGCCTCCACCCGACTAGCGGAGAGACCCAGTACTTC. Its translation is CASSLHPTSGETQYF.

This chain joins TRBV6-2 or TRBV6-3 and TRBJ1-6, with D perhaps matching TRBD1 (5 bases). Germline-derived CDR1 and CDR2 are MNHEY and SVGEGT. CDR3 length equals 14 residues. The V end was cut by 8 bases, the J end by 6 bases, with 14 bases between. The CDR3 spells CASGRDGLNSPLHF. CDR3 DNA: TGTGCCAGCGGACGGGACGGCCTTAATTCACCCCTCCACTTT.

The CDR3 here is CASSQVRDTQYF. Here the CDR3 DNA reads TGTGCCAGCAGCCAAGTCCGCGATACGCAGTATTTT. The gene calls are TRBV14 and TRBJ2-3; D not certain. The CDR3 loop spans 12 amino acids. V was clipped by 1 base and J by 6 bases, with 5 bases between them. Germline values: CDR1 SGHDN, CDR2 FVKESK.

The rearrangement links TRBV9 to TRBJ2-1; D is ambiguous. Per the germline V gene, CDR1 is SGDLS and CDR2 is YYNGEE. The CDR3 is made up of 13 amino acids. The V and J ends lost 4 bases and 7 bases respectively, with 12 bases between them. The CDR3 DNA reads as TGTGCCAGCAGCAAATCACAGTTGAATGAGCAGTTCTTC. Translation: CASSKSQLNEQFF.